This TCR beta chain is drawn from a study of blood T cell repertoires in COVID-19. Study overall: In each case, the material was cDNA or gDNA derived from T cells, B-cell-depleted T cells, or PBMCs.

Generated by immunoSEQ multiplex PCR, the TCRdb table keeps only in-frame clones and is missing some. The sample consists of around 290,000 clones, around 90% of them appearing once. The CDR3 sequence is 13 residues long. V gave up 4 bases and J gave up 4 bases, with 10 bases separating them. Participant ages covered about 18 to 100 years across about 22 US areas. This chain connects TRBV12-3 or TRBV12-4 to TRBJ1-2, with D hard to call. This TCR was recovered from a woman aged 40 to 50 who had recovered from COVID-19. The sequenced sample consisted of PBMCs or T cells enriched from blood (not recorded which). In DNA, the CDR3 is TGTGCCAGCAGTTATGCGGCAGCCTATGGCTACACCTTC. Its protein product is CASSYAAAYGYTF.